A selection of T cell receptor beta chains follows, all from one sample in a study of blood T cell repertoires in COVID-19. TCRdb's copy holds only in-frame clones and misses some; the assay was immunoSEQ multiplex PCR. This sample has under 170,000 clones; around 90% occur once, and the top ten carry less than 4.5%. Input material: peripheral blood. The receptors here all came from a woman between 55 and 75 years old with active or convalescent COVID-19. Both conserved end residues are trimmed from each CDR3.

V	J	length	CDR3
TRBV9	TRBJ2-1	13	ASSLDSDYTMKQF
TRBV9	TRBJ2-5	15	ASSPPWGTGLAETQY
TRBV7-9	TRBJ1-2	12	ASSLGGGQGAPA
TRBV7-9	TRBJ1-2	13	ASSANLRELGGYT
TRBV19	TRBJ1-6	11	ASKERTNSPLH
TRBV19	TRBJ2-2	13	AIRTGQPNTGELF
TRBV25-1	TRBJ1-1	14	ASSSQFAGENTEAF
TRBV18	TRBJ2-3	14	ASSPRRQGRTDTQY
TRBV6-2/TRBV6-3	TRBJ1-2	11	ASSYSTGDGYT
TRBV11-2	TRBJ2-1	11	ASSAHRLYEQF
TRBV6-2/TRBV6-3	TRBJ1-2	10	ASSDRVYGYT
TRBV4-1	TRBJ2-7	11	ASSPPGAYEQY
TRBV5-1	TRBJ2-1	13	ASSLVLSSHNEQF
TRBV7-2	TRBJ2-2	15	ASSAEGQALNTGELF
TRBV12-3/TRBV12-4	TRBJ1-5	10	ASSPTDQPQH
TRBV5-4	TRBJ1-6	11	AIGTSPDSPLH
TRBV4-2	TRBJ2-7	11	ASSQQRGIEQY
TRBV4-1	TRBJ2-7	15	ASSQGSRTSTSYEQY
TRBV7-9	TRBJ2-7	12	ASRPPGQSYEQY
TRBV4-1	TRBJ1-6	16	ASSQDPSVGQIGTPLH
TRBV12-3/TRBV12-4	TRBJ1-2	11	ASSGDTPYGYT
TRBV10-3	TRBJ2-7	13	AISEGWGDDYEQY
TRBV18	TRBJ1-4	14	ASSPFQSRDRVRLF
TRBV4-3	TRBJ2-5	15	ASSHKGLAGSGETQY